This T cell receptor beta chain was identified in a study of shared clonotypes between healthy human individuals. Overall study results and limits: Estimated richness values were generally larger in naive subsets than in memory subsets.

Generated by immunoSEQ multiplex PCR, the TCRdb table keeps only in-frame clones and is missing some. The table has about 1 million clones, 65% to 75% seen once. About this clone: The antigen remains unidentified.

The authors divided CD4+ cells into CD45RA+ naive and CD45RA-negative memory subsets. The V and J ends lost 3 bases and 2 bases respectively, with 14 bases between them. Per germline, CDR1 SGDLS and CDR2 YYNGEE. The CDR3 contains 15 residues. The clonotype was recovered from a man aged 18 to 30 in good health. The chain employs TRBV9 and TRBJ1-2; the D gene is possibly TRBD1 (5 bases). The sequenced sample was memory CD4+ T cells sorted from blood. Subset of the sample: CD45RA-negative fraction. CDR3 residues: CASSASLGANYGYTF. The CDR3 region has the DNA TGTGCCAGCAGCGCCTCTCTCGGGGCCAACTATGGCTACACCTTC.